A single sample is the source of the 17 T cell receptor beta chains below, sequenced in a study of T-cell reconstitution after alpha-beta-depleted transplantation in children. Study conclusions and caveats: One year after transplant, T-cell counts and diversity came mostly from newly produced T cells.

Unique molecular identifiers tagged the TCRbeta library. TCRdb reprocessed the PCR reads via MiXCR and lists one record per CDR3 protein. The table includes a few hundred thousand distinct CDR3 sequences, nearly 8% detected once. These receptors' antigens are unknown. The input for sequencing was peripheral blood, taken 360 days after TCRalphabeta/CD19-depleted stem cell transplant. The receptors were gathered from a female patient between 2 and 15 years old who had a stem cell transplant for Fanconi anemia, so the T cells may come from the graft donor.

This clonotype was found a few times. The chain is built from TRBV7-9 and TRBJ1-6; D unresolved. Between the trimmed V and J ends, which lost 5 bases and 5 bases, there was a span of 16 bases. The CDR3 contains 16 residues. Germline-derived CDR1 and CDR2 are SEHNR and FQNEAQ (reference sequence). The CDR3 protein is CASSGGRGGNNSPLHF. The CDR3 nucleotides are TGTGCCAGCAGCGGTGGCCGCGGAGGGAATAATTCACCCCTCCACTTT. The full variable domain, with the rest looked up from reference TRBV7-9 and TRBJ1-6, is DTGVSQNPRHKITKRGQNVTFRCDPISEHNRLYWYRQTLGQGPEFLTYFQNEAQLEKSRLLSDRFSAERPKGSFSTLEIQRTEQGDSAMYLCASSGGRGGNNSPLHFGNGTRLTVT.

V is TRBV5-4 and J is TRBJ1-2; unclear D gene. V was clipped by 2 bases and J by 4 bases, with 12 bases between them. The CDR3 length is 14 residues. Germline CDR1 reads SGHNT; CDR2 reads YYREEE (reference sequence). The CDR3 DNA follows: TGTGCCAGCAGCTTCACCCAAGCGGGCTATGGCTACACCTTC. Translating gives CASSFTQAGYGYTF.

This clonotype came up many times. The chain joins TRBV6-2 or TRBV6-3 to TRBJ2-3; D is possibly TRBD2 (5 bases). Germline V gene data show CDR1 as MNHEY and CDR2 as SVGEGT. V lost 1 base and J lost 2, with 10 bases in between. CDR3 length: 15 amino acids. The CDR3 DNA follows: TGTGCCAGCAGTTACTACGACTATGACACAGATACGCAGTATTTT. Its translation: CASSYYDYDTDTQYF.

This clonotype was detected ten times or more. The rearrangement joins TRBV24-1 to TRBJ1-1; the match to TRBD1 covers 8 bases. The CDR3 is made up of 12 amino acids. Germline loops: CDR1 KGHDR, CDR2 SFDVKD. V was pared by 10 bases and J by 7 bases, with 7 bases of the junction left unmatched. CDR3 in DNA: TGTGCCACTACAGGGGGGACCTTTGAAGCTTTCTTT. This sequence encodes CATTGGTFEAFF.

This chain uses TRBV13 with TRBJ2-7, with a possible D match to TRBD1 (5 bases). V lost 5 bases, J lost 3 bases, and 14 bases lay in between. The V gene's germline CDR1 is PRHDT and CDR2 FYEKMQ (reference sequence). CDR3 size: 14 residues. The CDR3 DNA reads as TGTGCCAGCAGCCCAGGGTGGGCTCGCTACGAGCAGTACTTC. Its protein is CASSPGWARYEQYF.

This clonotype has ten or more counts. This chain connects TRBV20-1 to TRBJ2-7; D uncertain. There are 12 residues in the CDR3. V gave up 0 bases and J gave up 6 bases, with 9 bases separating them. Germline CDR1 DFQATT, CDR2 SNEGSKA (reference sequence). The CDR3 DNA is TGCAGTGCTAGAGAATACAAGGGCGAGCAGTACTTC. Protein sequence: CSAREYKGEQYF.

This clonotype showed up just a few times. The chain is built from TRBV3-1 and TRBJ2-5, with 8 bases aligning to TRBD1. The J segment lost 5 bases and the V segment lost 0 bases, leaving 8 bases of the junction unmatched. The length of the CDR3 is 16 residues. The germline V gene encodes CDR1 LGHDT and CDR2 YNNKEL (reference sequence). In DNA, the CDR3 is TGTGCCAGCAGCCAAGATTTTCAGGGGGCGCGGGAGACCCAGTACTTC. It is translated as CASSQDFQGARETQYF.

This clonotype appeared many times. CDR3 nucleotides: TGCAGTGCTAGAGGGTTAGGGGGACTAGCGGGAGAAGGGCTAGATGAGCAGTTCTTC. Its translation: CSARGLGGLAGEGLDEQFF. J is TRBJ2-1 and V is TRBV20-1, with TRBD2 matching 14 bases. CDR1 and CDR2 from the germline V gene are DFQATT and SNEGSKA (reference sequence). The junction had 16 bases not matched to a gene; V was cut back by 1 base and J by 8 bases. The CDR3 loop spans 19 amino acids.

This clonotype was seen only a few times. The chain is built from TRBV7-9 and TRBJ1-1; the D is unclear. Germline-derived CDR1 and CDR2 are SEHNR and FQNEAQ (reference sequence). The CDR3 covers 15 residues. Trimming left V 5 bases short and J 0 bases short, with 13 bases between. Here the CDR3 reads CASSPGSYMNTEAFF. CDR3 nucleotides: TGTGCCAGCAGCCCTGGGAGTTACATGAACACTGAAGCTTTCTTT.

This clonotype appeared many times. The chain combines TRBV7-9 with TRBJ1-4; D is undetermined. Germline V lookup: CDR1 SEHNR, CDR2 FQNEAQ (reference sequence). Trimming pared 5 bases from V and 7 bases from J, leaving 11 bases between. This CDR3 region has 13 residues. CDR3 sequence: CASSPAVGEKLFF. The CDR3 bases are TGTGCCAGCAGCCCAGCGGTGGGTGAAAAACTGTTTTTT.

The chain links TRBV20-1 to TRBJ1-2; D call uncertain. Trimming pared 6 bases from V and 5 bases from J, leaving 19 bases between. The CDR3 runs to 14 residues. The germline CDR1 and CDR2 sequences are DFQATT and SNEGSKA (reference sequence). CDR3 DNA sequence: TGCAGTGCACAAGACACAGACGGAGGGTATGGCTACACCTTC. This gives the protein CSAQDTDGGYGYTF.

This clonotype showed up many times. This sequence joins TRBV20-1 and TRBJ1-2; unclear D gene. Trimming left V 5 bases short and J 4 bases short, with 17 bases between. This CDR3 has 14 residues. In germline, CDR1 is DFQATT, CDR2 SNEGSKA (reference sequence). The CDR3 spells CSAWVARSLYGYTF. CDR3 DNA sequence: TGCAGTGCTTGGGTTGCCAGAAGCCTCTATGGCTACACCTTC.

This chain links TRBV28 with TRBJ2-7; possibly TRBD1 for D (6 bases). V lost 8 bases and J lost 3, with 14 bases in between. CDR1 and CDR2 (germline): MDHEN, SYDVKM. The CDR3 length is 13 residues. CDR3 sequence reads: CASQWGPLYEQYF. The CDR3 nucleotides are TGTGCCAGCCAGTGGGGGCCCCTCTACGAGCAGTACTTC. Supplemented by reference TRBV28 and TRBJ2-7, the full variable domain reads DVKVTQSSRYLVKRTGEKVFLECVQDMDHENMFWYRQDPGLGLRLIYFSYDVKMKEKGDIPEGYSVSREKKERFSLILESASTNQTSMYLCASQWGPLYEQYFGPGTRLTVT.

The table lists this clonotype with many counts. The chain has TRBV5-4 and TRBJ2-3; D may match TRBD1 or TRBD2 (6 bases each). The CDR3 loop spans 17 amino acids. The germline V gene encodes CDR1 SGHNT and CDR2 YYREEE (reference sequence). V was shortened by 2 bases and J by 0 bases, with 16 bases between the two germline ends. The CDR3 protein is CASSFRPGAASTDTQYF. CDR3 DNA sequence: TGTGCCAGCAGCTTTCGTCCGGGGGCCGCTAGCACAGATACGCAGTATTTT.

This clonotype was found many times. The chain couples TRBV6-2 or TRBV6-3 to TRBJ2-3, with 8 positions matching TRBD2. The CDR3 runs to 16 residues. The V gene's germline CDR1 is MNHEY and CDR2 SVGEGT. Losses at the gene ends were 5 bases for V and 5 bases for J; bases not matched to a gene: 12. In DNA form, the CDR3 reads TGTGCCAGCAGTCCACGGTTAGCGGGGCCCGAAGATACGCAGTATTTT. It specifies CASSPRLAGPEDTQYF.

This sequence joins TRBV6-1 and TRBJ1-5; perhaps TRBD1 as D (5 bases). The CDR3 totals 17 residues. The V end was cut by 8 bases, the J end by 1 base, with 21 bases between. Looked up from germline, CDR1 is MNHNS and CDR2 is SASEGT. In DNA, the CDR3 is TGTGCCAGCCAGCGGGGGTCCCCGGGGCTAAGCAATCAGCCCCAGCATTTT. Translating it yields CASQRGSPGLSNQPQHF.

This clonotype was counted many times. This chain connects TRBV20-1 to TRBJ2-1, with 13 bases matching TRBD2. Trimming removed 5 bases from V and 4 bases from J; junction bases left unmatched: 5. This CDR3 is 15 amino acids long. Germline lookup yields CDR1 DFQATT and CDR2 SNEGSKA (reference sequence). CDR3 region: CSAGGLAGVYNEQFF. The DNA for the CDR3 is TGCAGTGCTGGAGGACTAGCGGGAGTGTACAATGAGCAGTTCTTC.